This TCR beta chain was obtained from a study of healthy donors' naive CD4 and CD8 T cells. General study results and limits: Naive CD4+ and CD8+ cells reportedly differed in usage of most V and J genes.

A linear amplification protocol produced the TCR libraries from approximately 460 ng of total RNA. MiXCR, applied by TCRdb to the reads, yields one record per CDR3 protein. The sample consists of about 180,000 distinct CDR3 sequences, about 74% of them appearing once. With regard to this clonotype: What it binds is not known.

From germline, CDR1 is MNHEY and CDR2 SMNVEV (reference sequence). V lost 4 bases to trimming and J lost 8 bases, with 18 bases between them. This CDR3 has 15 amino acids. This sequence was found in a pool of human donors in good health; the sample pools cells from several healthy donors. What was sequenced was naive CD4+ and CD8+ T cells sorted from blood, pooled from several donors. The chain links TRBV27 to TRBJ2-1; D unclear. The CDR3 sequence is CASSSPKPVSDEQFF. The DNA for the CDR3 is TGTGCCAGCAGTTCACCCAAACCAGTGAGCGATGAGCAGTTCTTC.